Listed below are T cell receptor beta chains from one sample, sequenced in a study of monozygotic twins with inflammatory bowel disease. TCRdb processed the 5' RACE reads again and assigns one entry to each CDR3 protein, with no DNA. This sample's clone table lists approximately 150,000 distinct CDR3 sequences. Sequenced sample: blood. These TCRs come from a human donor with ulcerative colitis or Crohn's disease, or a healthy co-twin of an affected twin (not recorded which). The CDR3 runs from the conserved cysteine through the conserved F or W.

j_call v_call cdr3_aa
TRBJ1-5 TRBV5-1 CASSFLTGPNQPQHF
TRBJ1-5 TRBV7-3 CASSLSFNQPQHF
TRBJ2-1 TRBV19 CASSIDWVAGGQFF
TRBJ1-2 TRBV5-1 CASSHGTGSWSYGYTF
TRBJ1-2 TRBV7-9 CASSLEGPYYGYTF
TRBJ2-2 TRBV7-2 CASSPHGGNTGELFF
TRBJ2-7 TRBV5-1 CASSVASSYEQYF
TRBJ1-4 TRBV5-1 CASSFQNPTNEKLFF
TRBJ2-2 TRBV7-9 CASRRQVLVGELFF
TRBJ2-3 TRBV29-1 CSVGLSSTDTQYF
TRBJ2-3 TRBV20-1 CSASEGRGTDTQYF
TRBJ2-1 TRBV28 CASSVASGSFYNEQFF
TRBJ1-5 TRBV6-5 CASSRGQGYSNQPQHF
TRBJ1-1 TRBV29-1 CSVRGGTEAFF
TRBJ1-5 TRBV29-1 CSGGRPVDQPQHF
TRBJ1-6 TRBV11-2 CASSLGDTNSPLHF
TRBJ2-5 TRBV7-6 CASSKVGASRETQYF
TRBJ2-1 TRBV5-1 CASSFGQVSYNEQFF
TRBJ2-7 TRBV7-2 CASSLGPYPYEQYF
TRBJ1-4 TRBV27 CASRGSHNEKLFF
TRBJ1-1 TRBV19 CASSVPMGEAFF
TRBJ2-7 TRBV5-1 CASSLNLRGAHEQYF
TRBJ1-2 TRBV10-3 CAISEQGKNYGYTF
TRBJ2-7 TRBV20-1 CSATDRSYYEQYF
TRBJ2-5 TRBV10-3 CAISELGLAGGSVKTQYF
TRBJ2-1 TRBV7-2 CASSFWDDIYNELFF
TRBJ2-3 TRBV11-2 CASSRIRGTRPSTDTQYF
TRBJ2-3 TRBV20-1 CSARSLAGESTDTQYF
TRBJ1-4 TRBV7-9 CASSLRDIENEKLFF
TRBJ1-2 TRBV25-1 CASSESDGYTF
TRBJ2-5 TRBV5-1 CASSLLAGGVETQYF
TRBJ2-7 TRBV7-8 CASSLAGDGEQYF
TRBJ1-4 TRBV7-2 CASSLGGIEKLFF
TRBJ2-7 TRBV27 CASSLPVPLYEQYF
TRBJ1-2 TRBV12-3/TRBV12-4 CASSPLGGRGSGYTF
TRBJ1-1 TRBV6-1 CASTQRTLNTEAFF
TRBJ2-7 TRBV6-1 CASRSGRTSSYEQYF
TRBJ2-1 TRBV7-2 CASSLEATYNEQFF
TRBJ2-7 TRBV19 CASSPTGSDEQYF
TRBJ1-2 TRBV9 CASSVGDSNYGYTF
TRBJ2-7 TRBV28 CASSPPASYEQYF